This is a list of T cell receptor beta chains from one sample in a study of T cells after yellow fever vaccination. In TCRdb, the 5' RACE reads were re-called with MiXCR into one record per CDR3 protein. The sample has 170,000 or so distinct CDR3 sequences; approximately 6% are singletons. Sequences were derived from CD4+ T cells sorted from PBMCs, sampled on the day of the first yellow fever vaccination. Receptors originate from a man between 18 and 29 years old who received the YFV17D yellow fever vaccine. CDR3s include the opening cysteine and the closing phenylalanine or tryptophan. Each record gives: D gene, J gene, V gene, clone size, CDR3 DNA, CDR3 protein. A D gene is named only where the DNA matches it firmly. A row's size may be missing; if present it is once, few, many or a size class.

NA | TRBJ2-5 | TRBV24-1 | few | TGTGCCACCAGTGATCCTCGGGACCCTAGTCAAGAGACCCAGTACTTC | CATSDPRDPSQETQYF
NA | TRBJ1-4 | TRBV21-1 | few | TGTGCCAGCAGCAAAGCTCTCGGAAGGGCATCAGGAATGTTGAAAAAACTGTTTTTT | CASSKALGRASGMLKKLFF
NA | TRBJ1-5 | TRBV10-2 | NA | TGCGCCAGCAGTGAAGGTTGGCAGGGTGGGAGTCAGCCCCAGCATTTT | CASSEGWQGGSQPQHF
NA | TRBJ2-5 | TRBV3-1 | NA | TGTGCCAGCAGCCGACGGACAATCCAAGAGACCCAGTACTTC | CASSRRTIQETQYF
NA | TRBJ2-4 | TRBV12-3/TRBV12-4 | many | TGTGCCAGCAGTCCCGCCTTCGCCAAAAACATTCAGTACTTC | CASSPAFAKNIQYF
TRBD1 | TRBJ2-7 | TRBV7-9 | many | TGTGCCAGCAGCTTGACAGGGGACTACGAGCAGTACTTC | CASSLTGDYEQYF
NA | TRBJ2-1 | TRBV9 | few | TGTGCCAGCAGCAAAATTAGCGGCTCCTACAATGAGCAGTTCTTC | CASSKISGSYNEQFF
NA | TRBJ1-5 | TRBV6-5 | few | TGTGCCAGCAGTTACTCGGGGCGGTCTCAGCCCCAGCATTTT | CASSYSGRSQPQHF
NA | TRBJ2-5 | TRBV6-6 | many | TGTGCCAGCAGTCCCGACGGGGGCCAAGAGACCCAGTACTTC | CASSPDGGQETQYF
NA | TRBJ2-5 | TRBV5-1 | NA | TGCGCCAGCAGCCCTCAGGAGGGGGAGACCCAGTACTTC | CASSPQEGETQYF
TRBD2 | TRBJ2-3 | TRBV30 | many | TGTGCCTGGGTACACGGGGGGGGGCCTCTGGATACGCAGTATTTT | CAWVHGGGPLDTQYF
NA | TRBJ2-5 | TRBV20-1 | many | TGCAGTGCTAGAGATCGGCGGACCGGGGGAGAGACCCAGTACTTC | CSARDRRTGGETQYF
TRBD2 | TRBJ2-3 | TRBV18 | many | TGTGCCAGCTCACCGACTAGCGGGGGCCAAGATACGCAGTATTTT | CASSPTSGGQDTQYF
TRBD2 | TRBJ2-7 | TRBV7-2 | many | TGTGCCAGCCAGTGGACTAGCGGGGACCCGCAGTACTTC | CASQWTSGDPQYF